This note documents a single T cell receptor (beta chain) sequence. TCRdb itself ran the RT-PCR reads through MiXCR, one entry per CDR3 protein. The repertoire holds around 700,000 distinct CDR3 sequences, with 11% to 15% as singletons. CDR1 and CDR2 from the germline V gene are SEHNR and FQNEAQ (reference sequence). The CDR3 runs to 17 residues. V lost 1 base to trimming and J lost 0 bases, with 13 bases between them. The origin of this receptor is a female donor in good health, serving as a healthy control. The chain uses TRBV7-9 and TRBJ1-3; D unclear. Sequenced input: memory CD4+ T cells from blood. The CDR3 loop reads CASSLGTENYSGNTIYF. In DNA form, the CDR3 reads TGTGCCAGCAGCTTAGGGACCGAGAATTACTCTGGAAACACCATATATTTT.